The source of this T cell receptor beta chain is a study of early T cells in non-severe SARS-CoV-2 infection. Overall study context: It was bulk RNA from unsorted whole blood that was sequenced, and the chains were unpaired.

The CDR3 spans 18 amino acids, including both terminal residues. Individual cDNA molecules were tagged with unique molecular identifiers. Using its own MiXCR run on the 5' RACE reads, TCRdb lists one record per CDR3 protein. Of roughly 48,000 distinct CDR3 sequences in the sample, just over 8% are singletons; the top ten hold roughly a tenth. Points on this clonotype: It is unclear where the CDR3 begins or ends on the DNA, so no DNA is shown, and the CDR3 is as TCRdb lists it.

The chain links TRBV7-5 to TRBJ1-6; the table gives TRBD1 as D, unverified against the DNA. TRBV7-5 is shown as a pseudogene. Specimen: whole blood. The sequence was collected from an adult who was a healthcare worker with PCR-confirmed SARS-CoV-2 infection or an uninfected control (not recorded which). This CDR3 is CISVPDRKQGAYNSPLHF.